The T cell receptor (beta chain) under discussion was sequenced for a study of T cell responses to AZD1222 COVID-19 vaccine. Repertoires were generated with immunoSEQ multiplex PCR, while TCRdb's copy carries only in-frame clones and drops some. The table records around 130,000 clones, 86% of them present only once. There are 13 residues in the CDR3. In germline, CDR1 is MDHEN, CDR2 SYDVKM. Trimming cost V 5 bases and J 8 bases, with 15 bases left between them. Findings and caveats of the study: Regions 160-218 and 743-854 held dominance among vaccine-associated CD4 TCRs, which spanned spike.

Concerning this clone: Its antigen is not known.

The sequence came from an adult in good health. The sequenced sample was peripheral blood, obtained on day 0 of AZD1222 vaccination. The J gene is TRBJ1-2, the V gene TRBV28; D is perhaps TRBD1 (5 bases). In DNA form, the CDR3 reads TGTGCCAGCAGTCCTGACAGAAGACCCGGCTACACCTTC. This translates into CASSPDRRPGYTF.